A selection of T cell receptor beta chains follows, all from one sample in a study of shared clonotypes between healthy human individuals. TCRdb's copy holds only in-frame clones and misses some; the assay was immunoSEQ multiplex PCR. The data show a few million clones, roughly 92% seen once. Sequencing used naive CD4+ T cells sorted from blood. The receptors were gathered from a man aged 18 to 30 in good health. CDR3s include the opening cysteine and the closing phenylalanine or tryptophan. Fields, in order: clone size, J gene, D gene, V gene, CDR3 protein, CDR3 DNA. A D gene is named only where the DNA matches it firmly. Clone size is shown for a subset of rows, as once, few, many or a class of expanded clone.

. | TRBJ1-2 | TRBD1 | TRBV10-3 | CAIRGQGVSNYGYTF | TGTGCCATCAGGGGACAGGGGGTATCTAACTATGGCTACACCTTC
. | TRBJ1-2 | . | TRBV6-1 | CASSPGPGDYGYTF | TGTGCCAGCAGCCCGGGACCGGGAGACTATGGCTACACCTTC
. | TRBJ2-7 | . | TRBV5-1 | CASSLGGVYEQYF | TGCGCCAGCAGCTTGGGAGGGGTCTACGAGCAGTACTTC
. | TRBJ2-3 | . | TRBV5-6 | CASSTVGVDTQYF | TGTGCCAGCAGCACTGTGGGGGTAGATACGCAGTATTTT
. | TRBJ2-2 | . | TRBV13 | CASSSLRVGELFF | TGTGCCAGCAGCTCCCTCCGGGTCGGGGAGCTGTTTTTT
. | TRBJ1-3 | . | TRBV5-4 | CASSLDLYSGNTIYF | TGTGCCAGCAGCTTAGACCTTTACTCTGGAAACACCATATATTTT
. | TRBJ1-2 | . | TRBV6-5 | CASSNSGTNYGYTF | TGTGCCAGCAGCAACTCCGGGACAAACTATGGCTACACCTTC
. | TRBJ2-1 | . | TRBV6-6 | CASSYPSGDYNEQFF | TGTGCCAGCAGTTACCCCTCAGGGGACTACAATGAGCAGTTCTTC
once | TRBJ1-1 | . | TRBV6-5 | CASSYKGGNTEAFF | TGTGCCAGCAGTTACAAGGGGGGGAACACTGAAGCTTTCTTT
. | TRBJ2-2 | TRBD1 | TRBV6-1 | CASIRDRGSTGELFF | TGTGCCAGCATTAGGGACAGGGGGTCCACCGGGGAGCTGTTTTTT
. | TRBJ2-3 | . | TRBV19 | CASSSGGARPSTDTQYF | TGTGCCAGTAGCTCCGGAGGGGCCCGGCCTAGCACAGATACGCAGTATTTT
. | TRBJ2-7 | TRBD1 | TRBV30 | CAWSRGQPSYEQYF | TGTGCCTGGAGTAGGGGACAGCCCTCCTACGAGCAGTACTTC
. | TRBJ2-7 | TRBD2 | TRBV27 | CASSLLPPSSGRSYEQYF | TGTGCCAGCAGTCTCTTACCCCCCTCTAGCGGGAGAAGCTACGAGCAGTACTTC
. | TRBJ2-3 | . | TRBV9 | CASSVGQGPDTQYF | TGTGCCAGCAGCGTAGGGCAGGGGCCAGATACGCAGTATTTT
. | TRBJ2-7 | . | TRBV14 | CASSLKNSPTYEQYF | TGTGCCAGCAGCCTCAAAAACAGCCCTACCTACGAGCAGTACTTC
. | TRBJ2-1 | TRBD2 | TRBV7-7 | CASSPQTSGFSYNEQFF | TGTGCTAGCAGCCCCCAGACTAGCGGGTTCTCCTACAATGAGCAGTTCTTC
. | TRBJ1-1 | TRBD1 | TRBV19 | CASTPGTANTEAFF | TGTGCCAGTACCCCCGGGACAGCAAACACTGAAGCTTTCTTT
. | TRBJ2-7 | TRBD1 | TRBV4-1 | CASSQVGGSSYEQYF | TGCGCCAGCAGCCAAGTAGGGGGCTCATCCTACGAGCAGTACTTC
. | TRBJ2-4 | . | TRBV29-1 | CSVAGVVAKNIQYF | TGCAGCGTTGCAGGGGTGGTAGCCAAAAACATTCAGTACTTC
. | TRBJ2-3 | . | TRBV5-8 | CASSSQLFYDTQYF | TGTGCCAGCAGCTCCCAGCTTTTCTACGATACGCAGTATTTT
once | TRBJ2-1 | . | TRBV5-1 | CASSLVRGTSMANEQFF | TGCGCCAGCAGCTTGGTCCGTGGGACTTCAATGGCCAATGAGCAGTTCTTC
. | TRBJ1-1 | . | TRBV6-5 | CASSYREMNTEAFF | TGTGCCAGCAGCTACAGGGAAATGAACACTGAAGCTTTCTTT
. | TRBJ1-2 | . | TRBV7-9 | CASQGPANYGYTF | TGTGCCTCCCAGGGCCCCGCTAACTATGGCTACACCTTC
. | TRBJ2-7 | . | TRBV5-4 | CASSLGREGSGEQYF | TGTGCCAGCAGCTTGGGGCGTGAGGGCTCGGGGGAGCAGTACTTC
. | TRBJ2-2 | . | TRBV7-3 | CASSPRGANTGELFF | TGTGCCAGCAGTCCTAGGGGGGCTAACACCGGGGAGCTGTTTTTT
. | TRBJ1-6 | . | TRBV5-6 | CASSLFGQSSPLHF | TGTGCCAGCAGCTTATTTGGACAGTCTTCACCCCTCCACTTT
. | TRBJ1-5 | . | TRBV6-1 | CASSVHGREPQHF | TGTGCCAGCAGTGTACACGGACGCGAGCCCCAGCATTTT
once | TRBJ2-5 | . | TRBV7-7 | CASSPIRQETQYF | TGTGCTAGCAGCCCCATACGCCAAGAGACCCAGTACTTC
. | TRBJ2-1 | TRBD2 | TRBV4-2 | CASSQDRGGGANEQFF | TGTGCCAGCAGCCAAGATAGAGGCGGGGGGGCGAATGAGCAGTTCTTC
. | TRBJ1-5 | TRBD1 | TRBV19 | CASSPRQGTSNQPQHF | TGTGCCAGTAGCCCTCGACAGGGAACAAGCAATCAGCCCCAGCATTTT
. | TRBJ2-3 | . | TRBV5-1 | CASSSSGVNTDTQYF | TGCGCCAGCAGCTCCTCAGGGGTTAACACAGATACGCAGTATTTT
. | TRBJ2-7 | . | TRBV7-9 | CASSMTTPAPGGHEQYF | TGTGCCAGCAGCATGACGACTCCTGCCCCTGGCGGACACGAGCAGTACTTC
. | TRBJ2-7 | . | TRBV5-4 | CASSSPWGSSYEQYF | TGTGCCAGCAGCTCGCCGTGGGGGAGCTCCTACGAGCAGTACTTC
. | TRBJ1-6 | . | TRBV28 | CASSSSGRLSYNSPLHF | TGTGCCAGCAGTTCCTCAGGGCGGCTCTCCTATAATTCACCCCTCCACTTT
. | TRBJ2-5 | . | TRBV7-2 | CASNDRSKETQYF | TGTGCCAGCAACGACAGGTCCAAAGAGACCCAGTACTTC
. | TRBJ2-7 | . | TRBV6-6 | CASSSGGYEQYF | TGTGCCAGCAGTTCCGGGGGCTACGAGCAGTACTTC
. | TRBJ2-6 | . | TRBV30 | CAWSKNAGSGANVLTF | TGTGCCTGGAGTAAAAATGCAGGGTCTGGGGCCAACGTCCTGACTTTC
. | TRBJ2-3 | TRBD2 | TRBV10-3 | CAISEVSSGGTDTQYF | TGTGCCATCAGTGAGGTCAGTAGCGGGGGCACAGATACGCAGTATTTT
. | TRBJ1-1 | . | TRBV7-8 | CASSLAQSLNTEAFF | TGTGCCAGCAGCTTAGCTCAGTCGTTGAACACTGAAGCTTTCTTT
. | TRBJ1-6 | TRBD1 | TRBV4-1 | CASSLDPPGQGTPLHF | TGCGCCAGCAGCCTCGACCCCCCGGGACAGGGAACACCCCTCCACTTT
. | TRBJ2-3 | . | TRBV2 | CASSDSASTDTQYF | TGTGCCAGCAGCGACAGCGCTAGCACAGATACGCAGTATTTT
. | TRBJ2-1 | TRBD2 | TRBV7-2 | CASSGTSGRRSSYNEQFF | TGTGCCAGCAGCGGGACTAGCGGGAGGAGGAGCTCCTACAATGAGCAGTTCTTC
. | TRBJ2-3 | TRBD2 | TRBV5-1 | CASSQVLAGYVTQYF | TGCGCCAGCAGCCAGGTACTAGCGGGATATGTTACGCAGTATTTT
. | TRBJ1-5 | . | TRBV12-5 | CASGLWVLNQPQHF | TGTGCTAGTGGTTTGTGGGTATTAAATCAGCCCCAGCATTTT
. | TRBJ1-4 | . | TRBV30 | CAWAPWGANEKLFF | TGTGCCTGGGCCCCTTGGGGGGCTAATGAAAAACTGTTTTTT
. | TRBJ2-1 | TRBD1 | TRBV10-2 | CASSGQGNEQFF | TGCGCCAGCAGTGGACAGGGGAATGAGCAGTTCTTC
. | TRBJ2-5 | TRBD1 | TRBV7-2 | CASSFGQVETQYF | TGTGCCAGCAGCTTCGGACAGGTCGAGACCCAGTACTTC
. | TRBJ2-3 | . | TRBV7-2 | CASSKGSTDTQYF | TGTGCCAGCAGCAAGGGATCAACAGATACGCAGTATTTT
. | TRBJ2-2 | TRBD1 | TRBV7-6 | CASSLAGQGVTGELFF | TGTGCCAGCAGCTTAGCAGGACAGGGAGTCACCGGGGAGCTGTTTTTT
. | TRBJ2-1 | TRBD2 | TRBV2 | CASRSSSSGGSYNEQFF | TGTGCCAGCAGGTCCAGCTCTAGCGGCGGCTCCTACAATGAGCAGTTCTTC
. | TRBJ1-4 | . | TRBV2 | CASTPQINEKLFF | TGTGCCAGCACCCCACAGATTAATGAAAAACTGTTTTTT
. | TRBJ1-1 | TRBD1 | TRBV5-1 | CASSTGQGAGEAFF | TGCGCCAGCAGCACCGGACAGGGGGCTGGTGAAGCTTTCTTT
. | TRBJ2-1 | TRBD2 | TRBV6-1 | CASRLAGANEQFF | TGTGCCAGCCGACTAGCGGGGGCGAATGAGCAGTTCTTC